This T cell receptor beta chain is from a study of blood T cell repertoires in COVID-19. Overall study: Samples taken during acute and convalescent COVID-19 were collected in the United States, Italy and Spain. In each case, the material was cDNA or gDNA derived from T cells, B-cell-depleted T cells, or PBMCs.

How the authors handled the data: Reference gene primer amplification gave nucleated cell count estimates. Method: immunoSEQ multiplex PCR; TCRdb's copy keeps in-frame clones and lacks some. D and trimming were read from the DNA, whereas the V and J calls and clone size are those reported in that table. The sample consists of approximately 45,000 clones, 83% of them appearing once. The CDR3 spans 8 residues. Germline V CDR1 and CDR2: SEHNR, FQNEAQ (reference sequence). Points on this clone: The junction departs from the called germline gene at one end, perhaps through a read error.

Material: peripheral blood. The receptor was isolated from a woman of 80 years or more with acute or convalescent COVID-19. The gene calls are TRBV7-9 and TRBJ1-3; D gene uncertain. CDR3 loop: CASTRQDF. The CDR3 nucleotides are TGTGCCAGCACCCGGCAGGATTTT.